Included here is one TCR beta chain sequence, with context. The ends were cut back, 0 bases at V and 0 bases at J, with 13 bases in the middle. This CDR3 is 18 amino acids long. Germline V lookup: CDR1 SGDLS, CDR2 YYNGEE. The entry originates in a study of blood T cell repertoires in COVID-19. Across the whole study: The samples span acute and convalescent COVID-19 from the United States, Italy and Spain.

The repertoire was sequenced with immunoSEQ multiplex PCR; TCRdb's copy has only in-frame clones and lacks some. The table records 200,000 to 250,000 clones, 80% to 85% of them present only once. The sequenced sample was peripheral blood. This TCR derives from a woman aged 18-29 years with acute or convalescent COVID-19. This chain uses TRBV9 with TRBJ2-6, with D uncertain. The CDR3 here is CASSVGPAIISGANVLTF. For the CDR3, the DNA is TGTGCCAGCAGCGTAGGGCCCGCCATAATCTCTGGGGCCAACGTCCTGACTTTC.